One and the same sample provided the 18 T cell receptor beta chains below, sequenced in a study of blood T cell repertoires in COVID-19. The protocol was immunoSEQ multiplex PCR, while the TCRdb copy is restricted to in-frame clones and leaves out a portion. Among some 19,000 clones, approximately 83% were seen once, and the ten largest hold around 5.6%. Sequenced: peripheral blood. These TCRs come from a human donor in a cohort sampled during active COVID-19.

This rearrangement joins TRBV27 to TRBJ2-1; 10 bases map to TRBD2. Germline V gives CDR1 MNHEY, CDR2 SMNVEV (reference sequence). V trimming: 4 bases; J trimming: 3 bases; junction bases outside the gene matches: 9. CDR3 length equals 17 residues. DNA for the CDR3: TGTGCCAGCAGTTCGCGGACTAGCGGCCTCGTCTACAATGAGCAGTTCTTC. Translation gives CASSSRTSGLVYNEQFF.

The chain links TRBV6-2 or TRBV6-3 to TRBJ2-7; D call uncertain. Germline V gene lookup returns CDR1 MNHEY and CDR2 SVGEGT. The CDR3 consists of 14 residues. V dropped 2 bases and J dropped 2 bases, with 10 bases sitting between them. The CDR3 bases are TGTGCCAGCAGTTACGGAGCAGAGACCTACGAGCAGTACTTC. This codes for CASSYGAETYEQYF.

The chain couples TRBV29-1 to TRBJ2-1; D remains ambiguous. V lost 4 bases and J lost 13, with 14 bases in between. The CDR3 length is 11 residues. The germline V gene encodes CDR1 SQVTM and CDR2 ANQGSEA. CDR3 bases: TGCAGCGTTGGGGCTCTAATGCCCCAGTTCTTC. This codes for CSVGALMPQFF.

The chain couples TRBV7-9 to TRBJ2-7; 10 bases match TRBD2. J was trimmed by 6 bases and V by 5 bases; bases with no gene match: 10. There are 15 residues in the CDR3. Germline assignment: CDR1 SEHNR and CDR2 FQNEAQ (reference sequence). The CDR3 loop is CASSQFPSGSGEQYF. Here the CDR3 DNA reads TGTGCCAGCAGCCAATTCCCTAGCGGGAGTGGCGAGCAGTACTTC.

The chain is built from TRBV28 and TRBJ2-1; no clear D. V lost 3 bases, J lost 7 bases, and 10 bases lay in between. Germline CDR1 and CDR2: MDHEN and SYDVKM. This CDR3 is built from 13 residues. The CDR3 reads CASSFVKRNEQFF. The CDR3 DNA reads TGTGCCAGCAGTTTTGTCAAGAGGAATGAGCAGTTCTTC.

V usage is TRBV28 and J usage is TRBJ2-7; 8 bases line up with TRBD1. Looked up from germline, CDR1 is MDHEN and CDR2 is SYDVKM. This CDR3 has 15 amino acids. Trimming at V came to 2 bases and at J to 6 bases, leaving 9 bases not matched to a gene. This CDR3 reads CASSLRRDRQSEQYF. In DNA form, the CDR3 reads TGTGCCAGCAGTTTACGCAGGGACAGGCAGTCCGAGCAGTACTTC.

V and J are TRBV7-9 and TRBJ2-7; D is unclear. The ends were cut back, 5 bases at V and 6 bases at J, with 11 bases in the middle. From germline, CDR1 is SEHNR and CDR2 FQNEAQ (reference sequence). The CDR3 consists of 12 residues. The CDR3, as DNA: TGTGCCAGCAGCCCCCGGCCGGGCGAGCAGTACTTC. It yields the protein CASSPRPGEQYF. Complete variable domain (other parts from reference TRBV7-9 and TRBJ2-7): DTGVSQNPRHKITKRGQNVTFRCDPISEHNRLYWYRQTLGQGPEFLTYFQNEAQLEKSRLLSDRFSAERPKGSFSTLEIQRTEQGDSAMYLCASSPRPGEQYFGPGTRLTVT.

The rearrangement uses TRBV28 and TRBJ2-4; tentative D call: TRBD1 (6 bases). The CDR3 totals 16 residues. Germline-derived CDR1 and CDR2 are MDHEN and SYDVKM. V was clipped by 2 bases and J by 1 base, with 12 bases between them. The CDR3 nucleotides read TGTGCCAGCAGTTTAGAGGGGGACCTGGCCAAAAACATTCAGTACTTC. Translation gives CASSLEGDLAKNIQYF.

J is TRBJ1-1 and V is TRBV3-1 (or the pseudogene TRBV3-2); perhaps TRBD1 as D (5 bases). The CDR3 length is 14 residues. CDR1 is LGHDT, CDR2 YNNKEL, per germline (reference sequence). V was clipped by 1 base and J by 5 bases, with 11 bases between them. The CDR3 region is CASSQGGGRTEAFF. DNA of the CDR3: TGTGCCAGCAGCCAAGGGGGGGGAAGGACTGAAGCTTTCTTT.

By share, this clone counts as medium-sized. The chain recombines TRBV5-4 with TRBJ2-2; weak D call: TRBD2 (6 bases). V shed 5 bases and J shed 3 bases, with 17 bases lying between them. CDR1 is SGHNT and CDR2 is YYREEE in the germline V gene (reference sequence). The CDR3 is 16 amino acids. Here the CDR3 reads CASRGITSTHTGELFF. CDR3 bases: TGTGCCAGCAGGGGAATAACTAGCACTCACACCGGGGAGCTGTTTTTT.

In its sample, this clone was seen a few times. This rearrangement joins TRBV19 to TRBJ2-1; 11 bases line up with TRBD1. This CDR3 is 15 amino acids long. V gave up 3 bases and J gave up 4 bases; unmatched junction bases: 2. CDR1 and CDR2 from the germline V gene are LNHDA and SQIVND (reference sequence). CDR3 residues: CASSMGTGGYNEQFF. For the CDR3, the DNA is TGTGCCAGTAGTATGGGGACAGGGGGGTACAATGAGCAGTTCTTC.

This CDR3 is CSVEIPLAGVNEQFF. The CDR3 DNA is TGCAGCGTTGAAATCCCACTAGCGGGAGTCAATGAGCAGTTCTTC. J is TRBJ2-1 and V is TRBV29-1; 11 nucleotides line up with TRBD2. CDR1 and CDR2 (germline): SQVTM, ANQGSEA. This CDR3 is built from 15 residues. V was clipped by 2 bases and J by 6 bases; unmatched bases: 6.

This clone was recorded a few times. V is TRBV14 and J is TRBJ1-1; D unclear. The CDR3 is made up of 13 amino acids. The ends were cut back, 0 bases at V and 1 base at J, with 3 bases in the middle. Germline V gene lookup returns CDR1 SGHDN and CDR2 FVKESK. CDR3 sequence reads: CASSQDRNTEAFF. In nucleotides, the CDR3 is TGTGCCAGCAGCCAAGACAGGAACACTGAAGCTTTCTTT.

The chain recombines TRBV19 with TRBJ2-7; TRBD1 is a possible D gene (6 bases). The V end was cut by 5 bases, the J end by 2 bases, with 13 bases between. CDR3 size: 14 residues. The germline V gene has CDR1 LNHDA and CDR2 SQIVND (reference sequence). CDR3 in DNA: TGTGCCAGTAGTTACAGGGTTGACACCTACGAGCAGTACTTC. Amino acid sequence: CASSYRVDTYEQYF.

The chain couples TRBV5-5 to TRBJ2-7; 7 bases map to TRBD2. The trim removed 4 bases at V and 0 bases at J, leaving 7 bases unmatched. This CDR3 is built from 15 residues. Germline CDR1 reads SGHKS; CDR2 reads YYEKEE (reference sequence). Here the CDR3 DNA reads TGTGCCAGCAGCCCACAAGGACTAGGCTCCTACGAGCAGTACTTC. Translated: CASSPQGLGSYEQYF.

The chain has TRBV28 and TRBJ2-2; TRBD1 aligns across 9 bases. Germline loops: CDR1 MDHEN, CDR2 SYDVKM. CDR3 size: 15 residues. The V gene end was trimmed by 4 bases and the J gene end by 3 bases; junction bases not matched to a gene: 3. For the CDR3, the DNA is TGTGCCAGCAGTTCCGGGGACAGGGACACCGGGGAGCTGTTTTTT. As protein: CASSSGDRDTGELFF.

This clone appeared a few times. The chain joins TRBV7-2 to TRBJ1-1; 7 bases are shared with TRBD1. Germline V gene lookup returns CDR1 SGHTA and CDR2 FQGNSA. Trimming took 8 bases from V and 0 from J; bases not matched to a gene: 12. The CDR3 is 16 amino acids. CDR3 sequence: CASLSGQINMNTEAFF. The CDR3 DNA sequence: TGTGCCAGCCTATCGGGACAGATTAACATGAACACTGAAGCTTTCTTT. Drawing the rest from reference TRBV7-2 and TRBJ1-1, the complete variable domain is GAGVSQSPSNKVTEKGKDVELRCDPISGHTALYWYRQSLGQGLEFLIYFQGNSAPDKSGLPSDRFSAERTGGSVSTLTIQRTQQEDSAVYLCASLSGQINMNTEAFFGQGTRLTVV.

The genes are TRBV24-1 and TRBJ2-1; TRBD2 is a possible D gene (6 bases). The CDR3 runs to 13 residues. Trimming stripped 6 bases from V and 8 bases from J, with 13 bases between. The germline V gene has CDR1 KGHDR and CDR2 SFDVKD. The CDR3 loop reads CATSQEGWDEQFF. CDR3 bases: TGTGCCACCAGTCAGGAGGGGTGGGATGAGCAGTTCTTC.